The 6 T cell receptor beta chains given below trace back to one sample, sequenced in a study of shared clonotypes between healthy human individuals. The method was immunoSEQ multiplex PCR; TCRdb's version includes in-frame clones alone and lacks a portion of them. The data show fewer than 700,000 clones, roughly four fifths seen once. Sequencing input: PBMCs. Every receptor here comes from a woman between 40 and 50 years old in good health. Some clones in this sample may be carry-over from other donors' samples.

This clone was seen more than once but under ten times. The chain employs TRBV2 and TRBJ2-1; possibly TRBD1 or TRBD2 for D (6 bases each). The V and J ends lost 5 bases and 2 bases respectively, with 13 bases between them. Germline V CDR1 and CDR2: SNHLY, FYNNEI. This CDR3 has 15 amino acids. CDR3 DNA sequence: TGTGCCAGCAGTCCCGAGGGGGGCGCCTACAATGAGCAGTTCTTC. Residues: CASSPEGGAYNEQFF.

The chain uses TRBV15 and TRBJ1-4; a possible D gene is TRBD1 (5 bases). Trimming removed 7 bases from V and 4 bases from J, with 13 bases in between. Germline CDR1 is LNHNV and CDR2 is YYDKDF (reference sequence). There are 14 residues in the CDR3. This CDR3 is CATTGGAVNEKLFF. CDR3 nucleotides: TGTGCCACCACAGGAGGGGCGGTTAATGAAAAACTGTTTTTT.

This chain uses TRBV19 with TRBJ2-7; maybe TRBD2 (5 bases). Trimming removed 5 bases at V and 2 bases at J, with 16 bases between. CDR3 length: 15 residues. The germline V gene has CDR1 LNHDA and CDR2 SQIVND (reference sequence). In nucleotides, the CDR3 is TGTGCCAGTAGTCCCGGGATACTGGGTACCTACGAGCAGTACTTC. This translates into CASSPGILGTYEQYF.

The rearrangement uses TRBV5-1 and TRBJ1-1; 7 nucleotides agree with TRBD1. The CDR3 loop spans 15 amino acids. The germline V gene encodes CDR1 SGHRS and CDR2 YFSETQ. V shed 0 bases, J shed 0 bases, and the junction held 2 bases outside the gene matches. The CDR3 DNA reads TGCGCCAGCAGCTTGGGACAGGGTATGAACACTGAAGCTTTCTTT. Translation gives CASSLGQGMNTEAFF.

The V call is TRBV7-2, the J call TRBJ2-7; no definite D call. V shed 0 bases and J shed 0 bases, with 6 bases lying between them. The germline CDR1 and CDR2 sequences are SGHTA and FQGNSA. The CDR3 contains 14 residues. CDR3 in amino acids: CASSLAGPSYEQYF. The CDR3 nucleotides read TGTGCCAGCAGCTTAGCGGGTCCCTCCTACGAGCAGTACTTC.

This chain joins TRBV27 and TRBJ2-5, with 8 bases lining up with TRBD1. The CDR3 length is 15 residues. The J segment lost 0 bases and the V segment lost 4 bases, leaving 4 bases of the junction unmatched. Germline values: CDR1 MNHEY, CDR2 SMNVEV (reference sequence). The CDR3 spells CASSSGQGYQETQYF. As DNA, the CDR3 is TGTGCCAGCAGTTCCGGACAGGGCTACCAAGAGACCCAGTACTTC.